These 15 T cell receptor beta chains originate from one sample sequenced in a study of chemoradiotherapy in HPV16-positive cancers. Libraries were prepared by immunoSEQ multiplex PCR; TCRdb keeps only in-frame clonotypes and omits some of them. The sample contains 3,000 to 4,000 clones, roughly four fifths of which appear only once. This specimen consisted of tumor tissue, obtained from a patient who underwent chemoradiotherapy. The receptors stem from a human donor with HPV-associated anogenital cancer.

The chain recombines TRBV6-5 with TRBJ2-7, with 11 bases matching TRBD1. CDR1 is MNHEY, CDR2 SVGAGI, per germline. The CDR3 has 16 residues. V shed 3 bases, J shed 3 bases, and the junction held 7 bases outside the gene matches. The chain's CDR3 is CASSYATGTGGYEQYF. CDR3 coding DNA: TGTGCCAGCAGTTATGCCACCGGGACAGGGGGCTACGAGCAGTACTTC.

J is TRBJ2-5 and V is TRBV4-1, with D tentatively TRBD1 or TRBD2 (5 bases each). The CDR3 is 15 residues long. Germline values: CDR1 MGHRA, CDR2 YSYEKL. V was shortened by 5 bases and J by 2 bases, with 15 bases between the two germline ends. The CDR3 loop is CASSTPGTEQETQYF. The CDR3 DNA reads as TGCGCCAGCAGCACCCCCGGGACGGAACAAGAGACCCAGTACTTC.

This clone appeared once. J is TRBJ1-3 and V is TRBV7-9; a weak D match, TRBD1 (5 bases). Trimming stripped 3 bases from V and 2 bases from J, with 20 bases between. This CDR3 is built from 18 residues. Germline CDR1 is SEHNR and CDR2 is FQNEAQ (reference sequence). The CDR3 loop is CASSFGRALLRTGNTIYF. DNA for the CDR3: TGTGCCAGCAGCTTCGGCAGGGCACTCCTAAGGACTGGAAACACCATATATTTT.

In nucleotides, the CDR3 is TGTGCCAGCTCACCGTTGGCTTACGAGCAGTACTTC. Amino acids: CASSPLAYEQYF. J is TRBJ2-5 and V is TRBV18; D not resolved. The end of the DNA aligns better with TRBJ2-7, so the J call may be wrong. Germline V gives CDR1 KGHSH, CDR2 LQKENI. The CDR3 has 12 residues.

The gene calls are TRBV7-8 and TRBJ2-5, with D uncertain. Germline V lookup: CDR1 SGHVS, CDR2 FQNEAQ. The V end lost 5 bases, the J end lost 0 bases, and 1 base lay between the germline ends. This CDR3 spans 11 amino acids. The CDR3: CASSHQETQYF. DNA of the CDR3: TGTGCCAGCAGCCACCAAGAGACCCAGTACTTC.

This rearrangement joins TRBV4-2 to TRBJ1-4, with D possibly matching TRBD1 (6 bases). V was pared by 5 bases and J by 0 bases, with 19 bases between. CDR3 size: 18 residues. Germline CDR1 is LGHNA and CDR2 is YNFKEQ. The CDR3 loop is CASSSRPTGSTTNEKLFF. As DNA, the CDR3 is TGTGCCAGCAGCTCGCGGCCGACAGGTTCTACAACTAATGAAAAACTGTTTTTT.

The sample holds a few counts of this clone. J is TRBJ1-1 and V is TRBV5-4; D is uncertain. V was clipped by 4 bases and J by 10 bases, with 17 bases between them. Germline-derived CDR1 and CDR2 are SGHNT and YYREEE (reference sequence). The CDR3 runs 13 residues. CDR3 region: CASSPGNGEGAFF. As DNA, the CDR3 is TGTGCCAGCAGCCCTGGGAACGGGGAAGGAGCTTTCTTT. Full variable domain (rest looked up from reference TRBV5-4 and TRBJ1-1): ETGVTQSPTHLIKTRGQQVTLRCSSQSGHNTVSWYQQALGQGPQFIFQYYREEENGRGNFPPRFSGLQFPNYSSELNVNALELDDSALYLCASSPGNGEGAFFGQGTRLTVV.

This clone was detected only once. The V call is TRBV6-1, the J call TRBJ2-1; D possibly corresponds to TRBD1 (5 bases). The CDR3 is 13 residues long. Between the trimmed V and J ends, which lost 5 bases and 9 bases, there was a span of 14 bases. In germline, CDR1 is MNHNS, CDR2 SASEGT. The CDR3 DNA reads as TGTGCCAGCAGTTCCTCAGGGCTCCCTGAGCAGTTCTTC. Protein: CASSSSGLPEQFF.

The chain is built from TRBV6-1 and TRBJ1-5, with 11 bases identical to TRBD1. J gave up 5 bases and V 3 bases, and 6 bases lay outside the gene matches. Germline lookup yields CDR1 MNHNS and CDR2 SASEGT. There are 16 residues in the CDR3. The CDR3 loop reads CASSDIRTGGHQPQHF. CDR3 in DNA: TGTGCCAGCAGTGATATTCGGACAGGGGGCCATCAGCCCCAGCATTTT.

This clone has a single count. The V and J genes are TRBV30 and TRBJ2-1, with D possibly matching TRBD2 (7 bases). Trimming removed 5 bases at V and 2 bases at J, with 16 bases between. Germline CDR1 reads GTSNPN; CDR2 reads SVGIG (reference sequence). This CDR3 has 15 residues. The CDR3 reads CAWLGGEGTYNEQFF. The CDR3 region has the DNA TGTGCCTGGCTAGGGGGGGAGGGAACCTACAATGAGCAGTTCTTC.

V is TRBV6-5 and J is TRBJ2-7; unclear D gene. Trimming shortened V by 2 bases and J by 4 bases, and 18 bases separated the two germline ends. Germline V gene data show CDR1 as MNHEY and CDR2 as SVGAGI. There are 16 residues in the CDR3. This CDR3 reads CASSYNVVALGYEQYF. The CDR3 region has the DNA TGTGCCAGCAGTTACAATGTAGTGGCCCTAGGGTACGAGCAGTACTTC.

The V and J genes are TRBV2 and TRBJ1-1; D unclear. The germline V gene encodes CDR1 SNHLY and CDR2 FYNNEI. Trimming left V 3 bases short and J 4 bases short, with 9 bases between. This CDR3 spans 13 amino acids. The CDR3 sequence is CASSDLGSTEAFF. The CDR3 DNA follows: TGTGCCAGCAGTGATTTAGGGAGCACTGAAGCTTTCTTT. Filled out from reference TRBV2 and TRBJ1-1, the complete variable domain reads EPEVTQTPSHQVTQMGQEVILRCVPISNHLYFYWYRQILGQKVEFLVSFYNNEISEKSEIFDDQFSVERPDGSNFTLKIRSTKLEDSAMYFCASSDLGSTEAFFGQGTRLTVV.

The chain is built from TRBV27 and TRBJ1-6, with TRBD1 identical over 7 bases. After removal of 2 bases from V and 7 bases from J, the junction contained 2 bases not matched to a gene. The germline V gene has CDR1 MNHEY and CDR2 SMNVEV (reference sequence). This CDR3 spans 14 amino acids. The CDR3 nucleotides are TGTGCCAGCAGTTTAGCACAGGGGAATTCACCCCTCCACTTT. Its translation: CASSLAQGNSPLHF.

The V call is TRBV19, the J call TRBJ1-1, with D perhaps TRBD1 (5 bases). The CDR3 spans 13 residues. Germline lookup yields CDR1 LNHDA and CDR2 SQIVND (reference sequence). Trimming removed 5 bases at V and 5 bases at J, with 12 bases between. The CDR3 spells CASSPGGWTEAFF. In nucleotides, the CDR3 is TGTGCCAGTAGTCCGGGGGGTTGGACTGAAGCTTTCTTT.

In DNA, the CDR3 is TGTGCCAGTGAACGTGGCTCCTACAATGAGCAGTTCTTC. As protein: CASERGSYNEQFF. The gene calls are TRBV6-1 and TRBJ2-1; D remains ambiguous. The CDR3 runs to 13 residues. Trimming left V 9 bases short and J 0 bases short, with 9 bases between. Looked up from germline, CDR1 is MNHNS and CDR2 is SASEGT.